The sequence of this T cell receptor (beta chain) was determined in a study of blood T cell repertoires in COVID-19. About the research overall: Acute-phase and convalescent COVID-19 samples originated in the United States, Italy and Spain. In each case, the material was cDNA or gDNA derived from T cells, B-cell-depleted T cells, or PBMCs.

In the study's own analysis: The authors estimated nucleated cell counts from reference gene primer amplification. The data were produced by immunoSEQ multiplex PCR, yet TCRdb's version contains in-frame clones alone and is incomplete. V, J and clone size were drawn from that table, and D and trimming were deduced from the DNA. Counted here are about 250,000 clones, 80% to 85% occurring once; the ten biggest clones make up 27%. The germline V gene encodes CDR1 SGHTA and CDR2 FQGNSA. This CDR3 has 18 residues. V lost 2 bases, J lost 7 bases, and 17 bases stayed unmatched. The sequence came from a man aged 35 to 55 with acute or convalescent COVID-19. Source material: peripheral blood. The chain employs TRBV7-2 and TRBJ2-1; 7 nucleotides line up with TRBD2. Here the CDR3 DNA reads TGTGCCAGCAGCTTACAAGGGCCCGGGACTATACTGGTAAATGAGCAGTTCTTC. Encoded protein: CASSLQGPGTILVNEQFF.